This is a list of T cell receptor beta chains from one sample in a study of T cell responses to AZD1222 COVID-19 vaccine. Here immunoSEQ multiplex PCR was the method, and the copy in TCRdb shows in-frame clones only, minus some. Among around 150,000 clones listed, 90% were seen once. Specimen: peripheral blood, collected on day 0 of AZD1222 vaccination. These receptors came from an adult in good health. Each CDR3 is given with its conserved first and last residue. The D gene is left open where the match is weak. Some rows have no size entry. The others give once, few or many, or a class for an expanded clone.

clone_size j_call v_call d_call cdr3_aa cdr3_nt
few TRBJ1-4 TRBV28 NA CASSGGFREKLFF TGTGCCAGCAGTGGAGGGTTTAGGGAAAAACTGTTTTTT
NA TRBJ1-4 TRBV13 NA CASSSDWNGEKLFF TGTGCCAGCAGCTCTGACTGGAACGGGGAAAAACTGTTTTTT
NA TRBJ1-2 TRBV18 NA CASSPTKTISYGYTF TGTGCCAGCTCACCTACAAAGACAATCAGCTATGGCTACACCTTC
once TRBJ2-1 TRBV4-2 NA CASSQERPGGPYNEQFF TGTGCCAGCAGCCAAGAACGTCCCGGTGGTCCCTACAATGAGCAGTTCTTC
NA TRBJ1-1 TRBV6-7 NA CASSYRPLNTEAFF TGTGCCAGCAGTTATAGGCCCCTGAACACTGAAGCTTTCTTT
NA TRBJ1-1 TRBV6-5 NA CASSYPMGPTTEAFF TGTGCCAGCAGTTACCCGATGGGTCCTACCACTGAAGCTTTCTTT
few TRBJ2-5 TRBV6-2/TRBV6-3 NA CASSYSGGTQYF TGTGCCAGCAGTTACTCAGGGGGTACCCAGTACTTC
once TRBJ2-7 TRBV6-2/TRBV6-3 NA CASSPRDGKNYEQYF TGTGCCAGCAGTCCCCGGGACGGGAAAAACTACGAGCAGTACTTC
NA TRBJ2-5 TRBV11-3 TRBD2 CASSFSPSGGPSPQETQYF TGTGCCAGCAGCTTTTCCCCTAGCGGGGGGCCCTCGCCGCAAGAGACCCAGTACTTC
few TRBJ2-7 TRBV5-4 NA CASSLGGGGKDEQYF TGTGCCAGCAGCTTGGGAGGTGGGGGGAAGGACGAGCAGTACTTC
NA TRBJ1-5 TRBV5-1 NA CASSLDGDGGQPQHF TGCGCCAGCAGCTTGGATGGGGACGGGGGTCAGCCCCAGCATTTT
once TRBJ2-7 TRBV30 NA CAWTQTPYEQYF TGTGCCTGGACCCAGACCCCCTACGAGCAGTACTTC
NA TRBJ1-2 TRBV7-2 NA CASSLAARGVTYGYTF TGTGCCAGCAGCTTAGCGGCCCGAGGGGTGACCTATGGCTACACCTTC
once TRBJ2-7 TRBV2 TRBD1 CASKDRGSEQYF TGTGCCAGCAAGGACAGGGGGAGCGAGCAGTACTTC
once TRBJ2-5 TRBV7-9 NA CASSPGGFRETQYF TGTGCCAGCAGCCCAGGAGGCTTTAGGGAGACCCAGTACTTC
NA TRBJ1-1 TRBV10-3 NA CAIRPGRGPAFF TGTGCCATCAGGCCGGGGAGGGGACCAGCTTTCTTT
NA TRBJ1-2 TRBV6-4 TRBD1 CASSSTGTGSNYGYTF TGTGCCAGCAGTTCGACCGGGACAGGGTCTAACTATGGCTACACCTTC
NA TRBJ2-2 TRBV10-3 TRBD1 CAISWTGGNSGELFF TGTGCCATCAGTTGGACAGGGGGTAATTCCGGGGAGCTGTTTTTT
NA TRBJ1-5 TRBV30 NA CAWSVRFISQPQHF TGTGCCTGGAGTGTACGATTTATTAGTCAGCCCCAGCATTTT
NA TRBJ2-7 TRBV7-9 NA CASSLAGHEQYF TGTGCCAGCAGCCTGGCAGGACACGAGCAGTACTTC
NA TRBJ2-1 TRBV5-6 NA CASSLGFNEQFF TGTGCCAGCAGCTTGGGGTTCAATGAGCAGTTCTTC
once TRBJ1-6 TRBV6-5 NA CASSPRAPANSPLHF TGTGCCAGCAGCCCGCGGGCGCCGGCGAATTCACCCCTCCACTTT
NA TRBJ1-4 TRBV29-1 NA CSGGGGGHEKLFF TGCAGCGGGGGGGGCGGAGGGCATGAAAAACTGTTTTTT
NA TRBJ1-4 TRBV7-2 NA CASSPPGGSNEKLFF TGTGCCAGCAGCCCCCCCGGGGGATCTAATGAAAAACTGTTTTTT
NA TRBJ2-7 TRBV30 TRBD1 CAWGTGGTYEQYF TGTGCCTGGGGAACAGGGGGGACCTACGAGCAGTACTTC
NA TRBJ1-2 TRBV2 NA CASRGTPGNYGYTF TGTGCCAGTCGAGGGACGCCGGGCAACTATGGCTACACCTTC
NA TRBJ2-3 TRBV5-1 NA CASSLDPRTGTDTQYF TGCGCCAGCAGCTTGGATCCGCGAACTGGCACAGATACGCAGTATTTT
NA TRBJ1-1 TRBV9 NA CASSGITTGENTEAFF TGTGCCAGCAGTGGCATAACAACAGGAGAGAACACTGAAGCTTTCTTT
NA TRBJ2-5 TRBV19 NA CASSTLWGDETQYF TGTGCCAGTAGTACCCTGTGGGGTGATGAGACCCAGTACTTC
NA TRBJ1-2 TRBV5-6 NA CASSPRWESYGYTF TGTGCCAGCAGCCCCCGGTGGGAGAGCTATGGCTACACCTTC
NA TRBJ1-4 TRBV5-4 TRBD1 CASSMGQSREKLFF TGTGCCAGCAGCATGGGACAGTCAAGGGAAAAACTGTTTTTT
NA TRBJ1-5 TRBV16 NA CASSQSLPGNQPQHF TGTGCCAGCAGCCAATCCCTCCCTGGCAATCAGCCCCAGCATTTT
NA TRBJ1-1 TRBV3-1/TRBV3-2 NA CASSQGLTANTEAFF TGTGCCAGCAGCCAAGGATTGACGGCGAACACTGAAGCTTTCTTT
NA TRBJ1-1 TRBV6-4 TRBD1 CASSDGQGGTEAFF TGTGCCAGCAGTGACGGACAGGGTGGGACTGAAGCTTTCTTT
once TRBJ1-4 TRBV19 NA CASKGRSNEKLFF TGTGCCAGTAAGGGAAGGTCTAATGAAAAACTGTTTTTT
NA TRBJ1-2 TRBV4-3 TRBD1 CASSHLGQGGGYTF TGCGCCAGCAGCCACCTGGGACAGGGCGGGGGCTACACCTTC
NA TRBJ2-3 TRBV7-6 NA CASTNGRDRVTDTQYF TGTGCCAGCACCAACGGCCGGGACCGAGTCACAGATACGCAGTATTTT
NA TRBJ2-7 TRBV11-2 TRBD2 CASSFSSGLYEQYF TGTGCCAGCAGCTTTTCTAGCGGGCTCTACGAGCAGTACTTC
NA TRBJ2-2 TRBV30 NA CAWGFGELFF TGTGCCTGGGGATTCGGGGAGCTGTTTTTT
NA TRBJ1-1 TRBV12-5 NA CASGFPNTEAFF TGTGCTAGTGGTTTCCCTAACACTGAAGCTTTCTTT
NA TRBJ2-2 TRBV6-5 NA CATRLLQGYGELFF TGTGCCACGCGCCTTCTGCAGGGATACGGGGAGCTGTTTTTT
NA TRBJ1-3 TRBV19 NA CASSTSPDRRSGNTIYF TGTGCCAGTAGTACTTCCCCGGACAGACGCTCTGGAAACACCATATATTTT